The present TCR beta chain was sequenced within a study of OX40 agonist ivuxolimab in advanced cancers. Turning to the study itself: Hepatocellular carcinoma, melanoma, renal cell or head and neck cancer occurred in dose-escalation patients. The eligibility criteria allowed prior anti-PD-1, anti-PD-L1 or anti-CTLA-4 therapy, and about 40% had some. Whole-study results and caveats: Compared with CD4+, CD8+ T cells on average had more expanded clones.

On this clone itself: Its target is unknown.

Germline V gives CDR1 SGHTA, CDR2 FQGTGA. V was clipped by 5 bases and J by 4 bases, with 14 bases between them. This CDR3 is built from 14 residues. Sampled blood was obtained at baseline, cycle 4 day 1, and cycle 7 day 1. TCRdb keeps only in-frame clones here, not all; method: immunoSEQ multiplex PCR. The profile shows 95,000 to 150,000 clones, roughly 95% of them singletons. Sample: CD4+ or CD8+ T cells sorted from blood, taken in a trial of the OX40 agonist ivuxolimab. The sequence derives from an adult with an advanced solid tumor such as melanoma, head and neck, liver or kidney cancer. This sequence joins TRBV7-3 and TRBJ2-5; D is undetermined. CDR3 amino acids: CASSPDGSRETQYF. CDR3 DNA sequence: TGTGCCAGCAGCCCGGACGGGTCGCGAGAGACCCAGTACTTC.